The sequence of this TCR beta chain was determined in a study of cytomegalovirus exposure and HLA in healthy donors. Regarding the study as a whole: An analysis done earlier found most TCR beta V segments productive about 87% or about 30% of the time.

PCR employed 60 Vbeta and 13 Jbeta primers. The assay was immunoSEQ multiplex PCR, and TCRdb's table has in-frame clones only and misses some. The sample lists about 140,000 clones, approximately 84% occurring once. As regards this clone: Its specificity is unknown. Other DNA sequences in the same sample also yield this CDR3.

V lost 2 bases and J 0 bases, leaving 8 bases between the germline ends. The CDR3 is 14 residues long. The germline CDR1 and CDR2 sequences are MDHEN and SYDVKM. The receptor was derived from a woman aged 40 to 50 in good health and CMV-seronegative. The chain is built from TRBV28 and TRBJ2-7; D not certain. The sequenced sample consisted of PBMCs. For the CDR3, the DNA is TGTGCCAGCAGTTTAGGCGGAAGCTCCTACGAGCAGTACTTC. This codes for CASSLGGSSYEQYF.